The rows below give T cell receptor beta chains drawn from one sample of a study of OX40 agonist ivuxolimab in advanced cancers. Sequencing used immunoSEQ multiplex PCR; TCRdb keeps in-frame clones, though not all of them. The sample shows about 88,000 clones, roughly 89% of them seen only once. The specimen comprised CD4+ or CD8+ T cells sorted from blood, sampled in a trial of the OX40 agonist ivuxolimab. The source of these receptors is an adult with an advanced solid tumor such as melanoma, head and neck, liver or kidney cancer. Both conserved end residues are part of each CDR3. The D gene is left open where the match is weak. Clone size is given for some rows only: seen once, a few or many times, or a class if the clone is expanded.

CDR3: CASRAQGSNQPQHF
DNA: TGTGCCAGCAGAGCCCAGGGATCCAATCAGCCCCAGCATTTT
V: TRBV6-5
size: medium-sized
J: TRBJ1-5
D: .

CDR3: CASSAGQGGAEAFF
DNA: TGTGCCAGCAGCGCCGGACAGGGGGGTGCTGAAGCTTTCTTT
V: TRBV9
size: .
J: TRBJ1-1
D: TRBD1

CDR3: CASSRGREDTQYF
DNA: TGTGCCAGCAGCCGAGGACGCGAAGATACGCAGTATTTT
V: TRBV7-2
size: .
J: TRBJ2-3
D: .

CDR3: CAGSGDRGAYEQYF
DNA: TGTGCCGGCAGCGGGGACAGGGGCGCCTACGAGCAGTACTTC
V: TRBV7-2
size: .
J: TRBJ2-7
D: TRBD1

CDR3: CARGQGRTGELFF
DNA: TGTGCCAGGGGACAGGGACGAACCGGGGAGCTGTTTTTT
V: TRBV25-1
size: .
J: TRBJ2-2
D: TRBD1

CDR3: CASSLGGKWDTEAFF
DNA: TGCGCCAGCAGCTTGGGAGGCAAATGGGACACTGAAGCTTTCTTT
V: TRBV5-1
size: once
J: TRBJ1-1
D: .

CDR3: CASGGQGNTEAFF
DNA: TGTGCCAGCGGGGGACAGGGGAACACTGAAGCTTTCTTT
V: TRBV9
size: .
J: TRBJ1-1
D: TRBD1

CDR3: CSGVLQGFHSTDTQYF
DNA: TGCAGCGGTGTGCTACAGGGTTTTCATAGCACAGATACGCAGTATTTT
V: TRBV29-1
size: .
J: TRBJ2-3
D: .

CDR3: CASQGQGGNQPQHF
DNA: TGTGCCAGCCAAGGACAGGGTGGGAATCAGCCCCAGCATTTT
V: TRBV27
size: .
J: TRBJ1-5
D: TRBD1

CDR3: CASSLGVNQPQHF
DNA: TGTGCCAGCAGCTTGGGAGTCAATCAGCCCCAGCATTTT
V: TRBV5-6
size: .
J: TRBJ1-5
D: .

CDR3: CASSWQGTTTTDTQYF
DNA: TGTGCCAGCAGCTGGCAAGGGACTACCACCACAGATACGCAGTATTTT
V: TRBV13
size: .
J: TRBJ2-3
D: TRBD2

CDR3: CASEGPTSGAHSSTDTQYF
DNA: TGTGCCAGCGAAGGTCCGACTAGCGGGGCACATTCTAGCACAGATACGCAGTATTTT
V: TRBV19
size: .
J: TRBJ2-3
D: TRBD2

CDR3: CASSPRLEDTGELFF
DNA: TGTGCCAGCTCACCTCGACTGGAGGACACCGGGGAGCTGTTTTTT
V: TRBV18
size: .
J: TRBJ2-2
D: .

CDR3: CASSPYWGSTDTQYF
DNA: TGTGCCAGCAGTCCTTATTGGGGGAGCACAGATACGCAGTATTTT
V: TRBV27
size: .
J: TRBJ2-3
D: .

CDR3: CASSFRGEVVSNQPQHF
DNA: TGTGCCAGCAGCTTTAGGGGGGAGGTAGTGAGCAATCAGCCCCAGCATTTT
V: TRBV7-9
size: .
J: TRBJ1-5
D: .

CDR3: CASSQAGGYQETQYF
DNA: TGTGCCAGCAGCCAAGCGGGCGGATACCAAGAGACCCAGTACTTC
V: TRBV14
size: .
J: TRBJ2-5
D: .

CDR3: CASSLAAGGGNTIYF
DNA: TGTGCCAGCAGCTTGGCCGCAGGGGGCGGAAACACCATATATTTT
V: TRBV5-6
size: .
J: TRBJ1-3
D: TRBD1

CDR3: CASSRPGGGREETQYF
DNA: TGTGCCAGCAGCCGTCCAGGTGGCGGGCGGGAAGAGACCCAGTACTTC
V: TRBV5-4
size: .
J: TRBJ2-5
D: .

CDR3: CASRAWGGGEFTEAFF
DNA: TGTGCCAGCAGGGCCTGGGGAGGGGGCGAGTTCACTGAAGCTTTCTTT
V: TRBV13
size: .
J: TRBJ1-1
D: TRBD1

CDR3: CASSIEGPNTGELFF
DNA: TGTGCCAGTAGTATAGAGGGGCCTAACACCGGGGAGCTGTTTTTT
V: TRBV19
size: .
J: TRBJ2-2
D: .

CDR3: CASSQYDIGVYGYTF
DNA: TGTGCCAGCAGCCAGTACGACATAGGGGTCTATGGCTACACCTTC
V: TRBV14
size: .
J: TRBJ1-2
D: .

CDR3: CASIGTSGSCEQYF
DNA: TGTGCCAGTATCGGGACTAGCGGGAGTTGCGAGCAGTACTTC
V: TRBV19
size: .
J: TRBJ2-7
D: TRBD2

CDR3: CASSTGTAYGYTF
DNA: TGCGCCAGCAGCACCGGGACAGCCTATGGCTACACCTTC
V: TRBV4-3
size: .
J: TRBJ1-2
D: TRBD1

CDR3: CASSGRGSSYNEQFF
DNA: TGTGCCAGCAGTGGACGGGGGAGCTCCTACAATGAGCAGTTCTTC
V: TRBV2
size: .
J: TRBJ2-1
D: .

CDR3: CASSLGGQNYGYTF
DNA: TGTGCCAGCAGCTTAGGAGGCCAGAACTATGGCTACACCTTC
V: TRBV7-9
size: .
J: TRBJ1-2
D: .

CDR3: CASSPGTSGLYNEQFF
DNA: TGCGCCAGCTCACCTGGAACTAGCGGGCTGTACAATGAGCAGTTCTTC
V: TRBV18
size: .
J: TRBJ2-1
D: TRBD2

CDR3: CASRGTGYGGSQHF
DNA: TGTGCCAGCAGGGGGACAGGGTATGGTGGGTCCCAGCATTTT
V: TRBV6-1
size: .
J: TRBJ1-5
D: TRBD1

CDR3: CASSRLRTGELFF
DNA: TGTGCCAGCAGTCGACTTCGGACGGGGGAGCTGTTTTTT
V: TRBV6-5
size: .
J: TRBJ2-2
D: .

CDR3: CASSQETGAVDEQFF
DNA: TGCGCCAGCAGCCAAGAGACAGGGGCAGTGGATGAGCAGTTCTTC
V: TRBV4-3
size: once
J: TRBJ2-1
D: TRBD1

CDR3: CASSTPGSYEQYF
DNA: TGTGCCAGTAGTACTCCAGGATCCTACGAGCAGTACTTC
V: TRBV19
size: .
J: TRBJ2-7
D: .

CDR3: CATSSGLAGETQYF
DNA: TGTGCCACCAGCAGCGGACTAGCGGGAGAGACCCAGTACTTC
V: TRBV15
size: once
J: TRBJ2-5
D: TRBD2

CDR3: CASSSAPGANYGYTF
DNA: TGTGCCAGCAGCTCCGCTCCGGGTGCTAACTATGGCTACACCTTC
V: TRBV9
size: .
J: TRBJ1-2
D: .

CDR3: CASSYDRVNTEAFF
DNA: TGTGCCAGCAGTTACGACAGGGTGAACACTGAAGCTTTCTTT
V: TRBV6-5
size: .
J: TRBJ1-1
D: TRBD1

CDR3: CASSLTSGWDTQYF
DNA: TGCGCCAGCAGCTTGACTAGCGGGTGGGATACGCAGTATTTT
V: TRBV5-1
size: .
J: TRBJ2-3
D: TRBD2

CDR3: CASSLSRLTGANVLTF
DNA: TGTGCCAGCAGTTTATCCCGATTAACTGGGGCCAACGTCCTGACTTTC
V: TRBV27
size: once
J: TRBJ2-6
D: .

CDR3: CASSQGGNPNQPQHF
DNA: TGCGCCAGCAGCCAAGGGGGGAATCCCAATCAGCCCCAGCATTTT
V: TRBV4-3
size: once
J: TRBJ1-5
D: .

CDR3: CASSFEQGASAETQYF
DNA: TGTGCCAGCAGCTTTGAACAGGGGGCGAGTGCAGAGACCCAGTACTTC
V: TRBV5-8
size: .
J: TRBJ2-5
D: TRBD1

CDR3: CASRTYLNTEAFF
DNA: TGTGCCAGCAGAACGTACTTGAACACTGAAGCTTTCTTT
V: TRBV6-1
size: .
J: TRBJ1-1
D: .

CDR3: CASSQGQGKPLHF
DNA: TGTGCTAGCAGCCAGGGACAGGGCAAACCCCTCCACTTT
V: TRBV7-7
size: few
J: TRBJ1-6
D: TRBD1

CDR3: CASSRGQPLNTEAFF
DNA: TGCGCCAGCAGCCGGGGACAGCCCTTGAACACTGAAGCTTTCTTT
V: TRBV4-1
size: once
J: TRBJ1-1
D: TRBD1

CDR3: CASSLTGGGPQETQYF
DNA: TGTGCCAGCAGCTTAACGGGCGGGGGGCCCCAAGAGACCCAGTACTTC
V: TRBV7-3
size: .
J: TRBJ2-5
D: TRBD2

CDR3: CASSALTSYHEQFF
DNA: TGTGCCAGCAGCGCGCTGACTAGCTACCATGAGCAGTTCTTC
V: TRBV7-2
size: once
J: TRBJ2-1
D: TRBD2

CDR3: CATSRDGPGGFPDTQYF
DNA: TGTGCCACCAGCAGAGATGGCCCCGGTGGGTTTCCAGATACGCAGTATTTT
V: TRBV15
size: .
J: TRBJ2-3
D: .

CDR3: CASSLTPTSGGQHEQYF
DNA: TGTGCCAGCAGCTTAACGCCTACTAGCGGGGGCCAACACGAGCAGTACTTC
V: TRBV7-3
size: once
J: TRBJ2-7
D: TRBD2

CDR3: CASSKIDRDLYEQYF
DNA: TGTGCCAGCAGCAAAATAGACAGGGATCTCTACGAGCAGTACTTC
V: TRBV5-6
size: .
J: TRBJ2-7
D: TRBD1

CDR3: CASSYEREGYNEQFF
DNA: TGTGCCAGCAGCTACGAGCGGGAGGGGTACAATGAGCAGTTCTTC
V: TRBV7-6
size: .
J: TRBJ2-1
D: TRBD2

CDR3: CATSRGGVTSTQYF
DNA: TGTGCCACCAGCAGAGGCGGGGTGACCTCGACCCAGTACTTC
V: TRBV15
size: .
J: TRBJ2-5
D: .

CDR3: CASSLLAGAGETQYF
DNA: TGTGCCAGCAGCCTACTAGCGGGAGCGGGGGAGACCCAGTACTTC
V: TRBV7-2
size: once
J: TRBJ2-5
D: TRBD2

CDR3: CASSFSGSSTDTQYF
DNA: TGTGCCAGCAGTTTTAGCGGTTCTAGCACAGATACGCAGTATTTT
V: TRBV27
size: .
J: TRBJ2-3
D: .

CDR3: CASSPSTGGSYGYTF
DNA: TGTGCCAGCAGTCCCTCGACAGGGGGAAGTTATGGCTACACCTTC
V: TRBV27
size: .
J: TRBJ1-2
D: TRBD1

CDR3: CASSSSPGLPTQYF
DNA: TGTGCCAGTTCTTCTTCTCCGGGACTCCCGACGCAGTATTTT
V: TRBV19
size: .
J: TRBJ2-3
D: .

CDR3: CASSQGQQSGELFF
DNA: TGTGCCAGCAGCCAGGGACAGCAGTCGGGGGAGCTGTTTTTT
V: TRBV5-4
size: .
J: TRBJ2-2
D: TRBD1

CDR3: CASSYQGGSTDTQYF
DNA: TGTGCCAGCAGCTATCAAGGGGGAAGCACAGATACGCAGTATTTT
V: TRBV7-3
size: .
J: TRBJ2-3
D: .

CDR3: CASSPPDRVGGYTF
DNA: TGTGCCAGCAGTCCCCCGGACAGGGTCGGTGGCTACACCTTC
V: TRBV27
size: .
J: TRBJ1-2
D: TRBD1

CDR3: CASSRDNSGNTIYF
DNA: TGCGCCAGCAGCCGGGACAACTCTGGAAACACCATATATTTT
V: TRBV5-1
size: once
J: TRBJ1-3
D: .

CDR3: CASSVGRSGTEAFF
DNA: TGTGCCAGCAGCGTAGGCAGGTCCGGCACTGAAGCTTTCTTT
V: TRBV9
size: few
J: TRBJ1-1
D: .

CDR3: CASSLGPSATKAFF
DNA: TGTGCCAGCAGCTTAGGTCCCTCGGCGACTAAAGCTTTCTTT
V: TRBV7-4
size: .
J: TRBJ1-1
D: .

CDR3: CASSLRTGPLYGYTF
DNA: TGTGCCAGCAGCTTAAGGACAGGCCCCCTCTATGGCTACACCTTC
V: TRBV7-2
size: .
J: TRBJ1-2
D: TRBD1

CDR3: CSVVRTGGYEQYF
DNA: TGCAGCGTTGTTAGGACAGGGGGCTACGAGCAGTACTTC
V: TRBV29-1
size: .
J: TRBJ2-7
D: TRBD1

CDR3: CASSSHYEQYF
DNA: TGTGCCAGCAGTTCCCACTACGAGCAGTACTTC
V: TRBV6-5
size: .
J: TRBJ2-7
D: .